This T cell receptor beta chain came from a study of T-cell memory formation after mild COVID-19. For the study at large: Largely, TCR clusters stayed within a single donor.

With constant-segment primers, 5'RACE yielded cDNA libraries of TCR alpha and TCR beta that carried sample barcodes and UMIs. A single record per CDR3 protein comes from TCRdb applying MiXCR to the 5' RACE reads. Seen here are under 90,000 distinct CDR3 sequences, approximately 15% observed once, and the top ten hold 25% to 35%. The V end lost 5 bases, the J end lost 5 bases, and 13 bases lay between the germline ends. CDR1 and CDR2 (germline): SQVTM, ANQGSEA. This CDR3 spans 12 amino acids. The sequenced sample consisted of PBMCs or a T cell subset sorted from them (not recorded which). The clonotype was recovered from an adult woman who had mild COVID-19 (a few samples of this study predate the infection). Cell type and time point are not known. The V and J genes are TRBV29-1 and TRBJ2-7; D is uncertain. CDR3 in amino acids: CSVHVSDNEQYF. Here the CDR3 DNA reads TGCAGCGTTCACGTTAGTGATAACGAGCAGTACTTC.